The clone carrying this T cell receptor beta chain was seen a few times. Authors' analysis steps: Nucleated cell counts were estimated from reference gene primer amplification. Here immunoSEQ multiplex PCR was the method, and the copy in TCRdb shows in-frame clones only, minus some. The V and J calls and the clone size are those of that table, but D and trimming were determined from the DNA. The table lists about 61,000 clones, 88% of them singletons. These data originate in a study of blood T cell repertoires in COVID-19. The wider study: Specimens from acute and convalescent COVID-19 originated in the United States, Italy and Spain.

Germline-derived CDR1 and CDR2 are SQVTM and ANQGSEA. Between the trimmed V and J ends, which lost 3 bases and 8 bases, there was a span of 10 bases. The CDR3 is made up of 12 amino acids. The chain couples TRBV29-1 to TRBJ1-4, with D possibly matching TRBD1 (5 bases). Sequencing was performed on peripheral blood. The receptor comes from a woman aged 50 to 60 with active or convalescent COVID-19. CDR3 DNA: TGCAGCGTTGACAGGGATGGCGAAAAACTGTTTTTT. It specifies CSVDRDGEKLFF.